The present T cell receptor (beta chain) was sequenced within a study of Graves' ophthalmopathy and Graves' hyperthyroidism. V was clipped by 6 bases and J by 3 bases, with 12 bases between them. The CDR3 loop spans 15 amino acids. CDR1 is MNHEY and CDR2 is SMNVEV in the germline V gene (reference sequence). For repertoire sequencing, the TCR beta CDR3 regions were amplified from RNA transcripts. Second-round multiplex PCR followed a first-round RT-PCR using HTBI primers. MiXCR was run by TCRdb on the multiplex PCR reads, yielding one entry per CDR3 protein. The sample lists about 620,000 distinct CDR3 sequences, 22% occurring once. Fresh peripheral blood, 8.5 to 10 ml, was the PBMC source. This clonotype occurred many times.

The rearrangement uses TRBV27 and TRBJ1-6; D may be TRBD1 (6 bases). Sequencing was performed on peripheral blood. The clonotype comes from a young woman with stable Graves' hyperthyroidism. Some clones in this sample may be carry-over from other donors' samples. The CDR3 nucleotides are TGTGCCAGCAGCGGAACAGGGTTCTATAATTCACCCCTCCACTTT. Translation: CASSGTGFYNSPLHF.